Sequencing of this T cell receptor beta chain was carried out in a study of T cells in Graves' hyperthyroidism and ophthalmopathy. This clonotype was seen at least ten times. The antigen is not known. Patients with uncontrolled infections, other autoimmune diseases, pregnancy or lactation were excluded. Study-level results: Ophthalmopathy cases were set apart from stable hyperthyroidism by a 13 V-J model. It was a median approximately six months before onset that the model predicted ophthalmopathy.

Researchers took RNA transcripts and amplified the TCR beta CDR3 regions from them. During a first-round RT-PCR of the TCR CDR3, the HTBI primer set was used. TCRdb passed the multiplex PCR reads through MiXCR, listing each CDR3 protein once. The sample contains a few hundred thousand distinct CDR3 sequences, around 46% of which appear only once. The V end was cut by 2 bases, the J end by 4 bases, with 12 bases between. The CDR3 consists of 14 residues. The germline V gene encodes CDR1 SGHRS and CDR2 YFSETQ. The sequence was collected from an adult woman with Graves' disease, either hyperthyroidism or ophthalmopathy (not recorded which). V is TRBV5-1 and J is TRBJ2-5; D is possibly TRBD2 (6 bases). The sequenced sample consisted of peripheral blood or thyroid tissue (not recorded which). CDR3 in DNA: TGCGCCAGCAGCTTAGGCGGGACTTTAGAGACCCAGTACTTC. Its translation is CASSLGGTLETQYF.